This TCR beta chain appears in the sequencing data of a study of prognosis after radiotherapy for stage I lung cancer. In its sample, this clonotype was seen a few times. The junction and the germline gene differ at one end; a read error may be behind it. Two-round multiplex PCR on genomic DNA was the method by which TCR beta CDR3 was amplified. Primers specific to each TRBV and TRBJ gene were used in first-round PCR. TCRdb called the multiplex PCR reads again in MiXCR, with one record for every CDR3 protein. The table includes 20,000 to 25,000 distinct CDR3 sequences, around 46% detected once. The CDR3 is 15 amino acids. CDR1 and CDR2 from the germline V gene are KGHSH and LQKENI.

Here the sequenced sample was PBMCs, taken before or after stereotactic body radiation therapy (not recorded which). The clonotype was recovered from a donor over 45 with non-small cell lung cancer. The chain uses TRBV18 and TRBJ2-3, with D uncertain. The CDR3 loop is CAGSPPYGSTDTQYF. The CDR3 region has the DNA TGTGCCGGCTCACCACCCTACGGTAGCACAGATACGCAGTATTTT.